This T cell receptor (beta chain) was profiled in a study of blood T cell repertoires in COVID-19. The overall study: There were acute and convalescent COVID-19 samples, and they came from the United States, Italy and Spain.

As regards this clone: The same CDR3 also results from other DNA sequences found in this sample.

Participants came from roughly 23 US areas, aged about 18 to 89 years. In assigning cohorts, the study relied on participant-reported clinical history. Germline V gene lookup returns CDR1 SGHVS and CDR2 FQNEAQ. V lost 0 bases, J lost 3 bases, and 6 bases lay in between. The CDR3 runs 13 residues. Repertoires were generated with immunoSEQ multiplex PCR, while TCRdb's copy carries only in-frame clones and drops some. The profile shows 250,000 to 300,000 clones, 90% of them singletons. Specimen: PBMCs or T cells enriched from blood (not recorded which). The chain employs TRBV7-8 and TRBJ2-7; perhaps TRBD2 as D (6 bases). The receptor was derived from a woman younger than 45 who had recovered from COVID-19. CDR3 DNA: TGTGCCAGCAGCTTAGCGGGGGGCTACGAGCAGTACTTC. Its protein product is CASSLAGGYEQYF.